This TCR beta chain was documented in a study of T cell responses to AZD1222 COVID-19 vaccine. Only in-frame clones appear in the TCRdb table, and some are missing; sequencing was by immunoSEQ multiplex PCR. Of 100,000 to 150,000 clones in the sample, approximately 90% were seen once. Notes on the study in general: The study found Spike-specific TCR breadth and depth rose after two AZD1222 doses.

Comments on this clone: The antigen remains undetermined.

The CDR3 spans 15 residues. In germline, CDR1 is SGHTA, CDR2 FQGTGA. With V trimmed by 5 bases and J by 5 bases, 10 bases remained unmatched. V gene TRBV7-3 combines with J gene TRBJ2-7; 9 nucleotides match TRBD1. The sequence was collected from an adult who received the AZD1222 COVID-19 vaccine. The specimen comprised peripheral blood, sampled 28 days after the second AZD1222 dose. The CDR3 region is CASSPTGQGTHEQYF. CDR3 sequence (DNA): TGTGCCAGCAGCCCGACCGGACAGGGGACCCACGAGCAGTACTTC.